This T cell receptor beta chain stems from a study of Ad26.COV2.S vaccination and SARS-CoV-2 variants. Study-level results: Across vaccine and placebo recipients, the breadth of non-spike TCRs was similar.

Clones were read by immunoSEQ multiplex PCR, and TCRdb kept only the in-frame ones, dropping some. The sample consists of 300,000 to 500,000 clones, about nine tenths of them appearing once. Worth noting for this clone: What it binds is unknown.

Indicated treatment: 19 received Ad26.COV2.S at low or high dose, single or two shots; 5 received placebo; per-sample allocation not given. Samples came from day 63 after the first vaccine or placebo injection. The ends were cut back, 4 bases at V and 3 bases at J, with 6 bases in the middle. Germline CDR1 SQVTM, CDR2 ANQGSEA. CDR3 length: 11 residues. The input for sequencing was peripheral blood, taken in a trial of Ad26.COV2.S vaccine versus placebo. The chain combines TRBV29-1 with TRBJ1-1; D is uncertain. The origin of this receptor is a person aged 18 to 59 who received the Ad26.COV2.S COVID-19 vaccine or a placebo. DNA for the CDR3: TGCAGCGTTGCTCAAGACACTGAAGCTTTCTTT. This sequence encodes CSVAQDTEAFF.